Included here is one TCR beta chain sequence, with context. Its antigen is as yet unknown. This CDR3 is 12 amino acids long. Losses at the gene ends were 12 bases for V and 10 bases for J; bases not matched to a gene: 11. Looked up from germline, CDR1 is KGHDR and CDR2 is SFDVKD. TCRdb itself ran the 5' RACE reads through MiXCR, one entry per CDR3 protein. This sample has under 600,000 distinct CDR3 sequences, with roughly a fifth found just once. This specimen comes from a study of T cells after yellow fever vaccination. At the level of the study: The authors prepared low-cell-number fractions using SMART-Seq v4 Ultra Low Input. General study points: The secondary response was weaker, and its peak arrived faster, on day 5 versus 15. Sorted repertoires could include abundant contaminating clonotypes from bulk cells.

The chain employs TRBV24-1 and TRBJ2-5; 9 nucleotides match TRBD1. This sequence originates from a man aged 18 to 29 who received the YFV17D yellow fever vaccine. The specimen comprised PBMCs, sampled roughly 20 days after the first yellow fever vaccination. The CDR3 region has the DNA TGTGCCCCCGGCAGCCGACAGGGGGTCCAGTACTTC. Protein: CAPGSRQGVQYF.